Below, 21 T cell receptor beta chains from the same sample are listed, as sequenced in a study of blood T cell repertoires in COVID-19. Sequenced by immunoSEQ multiplex PCR; TCRdb stores in-frame clones only, minus some. The sample carries approximately 270,000 clones, roughly 88% recorded once. The sequenced sample was peripheral blood. These receptors came from an elderly man with acute or convalescent COVID-19.

V is TRBV5-6 and J is TRBJ1-1; 11 bases line up with TRBD1. The germline CDR1 and CDR2 sequences are SGHDT and YYEEEE. J gave up 0 bases and V 4 bases, and 5 bases lay outside the gene matches. The CDR3 runs 16 residues. For the CDR3, the DNA is TGTGCCAGCAGCACGGACAGGGGGCAGTTGAACACTGAAGCTTTCTTT. This translates into CASSTDRGQLNTEAFF.

This sequence joins TRBV11-2 and TRBJ2-1, with TRBD2 matching 9 bases. The V segment lost 8 bases and the J segment 3 bases; nucleotides outside the gene matches: 5. The CDR3 spans 14 residues. The germline CDR1 and CDR2 sequences are SGHAT and FQNNGV. CDR3 coding DNA: TGTGCCAGCGGATTAGCGGGAGTCTACAATGAGCAGTTCTTC. Its translation is CASGLAGVYNEQFF.

This chain joins TRBV19 and TRBJ1-1; a possible D gene is TRBD1 (6 bases). Germline assignment: CDR1 LNHDA and CDR2 SQIVND (reference sequence). V was trimmed by 0 bases and J by 1 base, leaving 6 bases between them. The CDR3 extends over 14 amino acids. For the CDR3, the DNA is TGTGCCAGTAGTATAGACAGGGGGAACACTGAAGCTTTCTTT. This translates into CASSIDRGNTEAFF. The full variable domain, rest sourced from reference TRBV19 and TRBJ1-1, is DGGITQSPKYLFRKEGQNVTLSCEQNLNHDAMYWYRQDPGQGLRLIYYSQIVNDFQKGDIAEGYSVSREKKESFPLTVTSAQKNPTAFYLCASSIDRGNTEAFFGQGTRLTVV.

V gene TRBV6-1 combines with J gene TRBJ1-6, with D perhaps TRBD1 (5 bases). V gave up 3 bases and J gave up 13 bases, with 10 bases separating them. The CDR3 spans 12 residues. The V gene's germline CDR1 is MNHNS and CDR2 SASEGT. CDR3 sequence (DNA): TGTGCCAGCAGTGATCGGACAAAGCCCCTCCACTTT. Translated: CASSDRTKPLHF.

V gene TRBV7-2 combines with J gene TRBJ1-5; D is possibly TRBD1 (5 bases). Germline loops: CDR1 SGHTA, CDR2 FQGNSA. The CDR3 spans 15 residues. The V end lost 5 bases, the J end lost 0 bases, and 11 bases lay between the germline ends. CDR3 loop: CASSADSYSNQPQHF. Written as DNA, the CDR3 is TGTGCCAGCAGCGCCGACAGTTATAGCAATCAGCCCCAGCATTTT.

V usage is TRBV6-5 and J usage is TRBJ1-1; no definite D call. The CDR3 covers 13 residues. V was cut by 5 bases and J by 1 base, with 8 bases left in between. Germline CDR1 is MNHEY and CDR2 is SVGAGI. The CDR3 DNA is TGTGCCAGCAGTAGACTCAGGAACACTGAAGCTTTCTTT. Translated: CASSRLRNTEAFF.

The V and J genes are TRBV6-2 or TRBV6-3 and TRBJ1-1; D ambiguous. Deletions cut 4 bases from V and 6 bases from J, with 15 bases between. CDR1 and CDR2 (germline): MNHEY, SVGEGT. This CDR3 comprises 14 residues. CDR3 DNA sequence: TGTGCCAGCAGTTTGGGAGCTCGACACTCTGAAGCTTTCTTT. Encoded protein: CASSLGARHSEAFF.

This sequence joins TRBV5-4 and TRBJ2-2, with D possibly TRBD2 on 5 matching bases. Trimming stripped 2 bases from V and 1 base from J, with 12 bases between. In germline, CDR1 is SGHNT, CDR2 YYREEE (reference sequence). CDR3 size: 16 residues. In DNA form, the CDR3 reads TGTGCCAGCAGCTTTTATCCGGACTTGAACACCGGGGAGCTGTTTTTT. Translating gives CASSFYPDLNTGELFF.

V and J are TRBV4-3 and TRBJ2-6, with TRBD2 as a possible D gene (6 bases). CDR3 size: 16 residues. Per germline, CDR1 LGHNA and CDR2 YSLEER. V lost 0 bases to trimming and J lost 0 bases, with 6 bases between them. The CDR3: CASSQEAGSGANVLTF. CDR3 bases: TGCGCCAGCAGCCAAGAAGCGGGCTCTGGGGCCAACGTCCTGACTTTC.

The chain combines TRBV19 with TRBJ1-2; 8 nucleotides agree with TRBD1. Trimming cost V 1 base and J 8 bases; bases outside gene matches: 9. This CDR3 contains 15 residues. Germline V gene lookup returns CDR1 LNHDA and CDR2 SQIVND (reference sequence). The CDR3 reads CASSIGEGTGQGYTF. The CDR3 nucleotides read TGTGCCAGTAGTATAGGCGAGGGGACAGGACAAGGCTACACCTTC.

This chain joins TRBV11-2 and TRBJ1-2, with 7 bases aligning to TRBD1. V shed 5 bases, J shed 4 bases, and the junction held 4 bases outside the gene matches. Germline lookup yields CDR1 SGHAT and CDR2 FQNNGV. This CDR3 spans 13 amino acids. CDR3 sequence: CASSPDRVYGYTF. CDR3 bases: TGTGCCAGCAGCCCCGACAGGGTCTATGGCTACACCTTC.

J is TRBJ2-2 and V is TRBV27; TRBD2 agrees at 8 bases. This CDR3 region has 15 residues. With 11 bases clipped from V and 7 bases from J, the junction kept 15 bases outside the gene matches. Germline-derived CDR1 and CDR2 are MNHEY and SMNVEV (reference sequence). The CDR3 sequence is CACGGGGRPHGELFF. In DNA, the CDR3 is TGTGCCTGCGGTGGGGGCGGGAGGCCCCACGGGGAGCTGTTTTTT.

This sequence joins TRBV28 and TRBJ2-1, with 12 bases that match TRBD1. Germline values: CDR1 MDHEN, CDR2 SYDVKM. After removal of 6 bases from V and 9 bases from J, the junction contained 9 bases not matched to a gene. The length of the CDR3 is 15 residues. The CDR3 sequence: CASRIAGQGATEQFF. As DNA, the CDR3 is TGTGCCAGCAGGATAGCGGGACAGGGGGCAACTGAGCAGTTCTTC. The full variable domain, completed using reference TRBV28 and TRBJ2-1, is DVKVTQSSRYLVKRTGEKVFLECVQDMDHENMFWYRQDPGLGLRLIYFSYDVKMKEKGDIPEGYSVSREKKERFSLILESASTNQTSMYLCASRIAGQGATEQFFGPGTRLTVL.

The rearrangement links TRBV19 to TRBJ1-2, with D possibly TRBD1 on 6 matching bases. The germline CDR1 and CDR2 sequences are LNHDA and SQIVND (reference sequence). The V gene lost 2 bases and the J gene lost 4 bases, with 14 bases spanning the gap. The CDR3 has 15 amino acids. CDR3 sequence: CASSIRGGWIYGYTF. Here the CDR3 DNA reads TGTGCCAGTAGTATAAGGGGGGGATGGATCTATGGCTACACCTTC.

V usage is TRBV28 and J usage is TRBJ2-3; maybe TRBD1 (6 bases). V was shortened by 5 bases and J by 0 bases, with 21 bases between the two germline ends. The CDR3 has 18 residues. CDR1 is MDHEN, CDR2 SYDVKM, per germline. CDR3 sequence (DNA): TGTGCCAGCAGTGAACAGGGCAAGATAGGAATTAGCACAGATACGCAGTATTTT. Amino acids: CASSEQGKIGISTDTQYF.

V usage is TRBV6-1 and J usage is TRBJ1-2, with D possibly being TRBD1 (6 bases). The CDR3 sequence is 13 residues long. The V gene lost 7 bases and the J gene lost 6 bases, with 15 bases spanning the gap. Germline V gene sequence: CDR1 MNHNS, CDR2 SASEGT. The CDR3 is CASIGTNRDGYTF. The CDR3 DNA reads as TGTGCCAGCATCGGGACAAATCGGGATGGCTACACCTTC.

CDR3 nucleotides: TGCAGCGTTGCCCCCCGGACTAACAATGAGCAGTTCTTC. Translation: CSVAPRTNNEQFF. The J gene is TRBJ2-1, the V gene TRBV29-1; perhaps TRBD2 as D (6 bases). The V gene's germline CDR1 is SQVTM and CDR2 ANQGSEA. This CDR3 has 13 residues. V was cut by 4 bases and J by 5 bases, with 12 bases left in between.

The sample holds one count of this clone. The V call is TRBV7-2, the J call TRBJ2-2; D may be TRBD2 (6 bases). Per germline, CDR1 SGHTA and CDR2 FQGNSA. The V end lost 4 bases, the J end lost 1 base, and 10 bases lay between the germline ends. The length of the CDR3 is 15 residues. This chain's CDR3 is CASSSYSGNTGELFF. The CDR3 bases are TGTGCCAGCAGCTCATATAGCGGGAACACCGGGGAGCTGTTTTTT.

The chain has TRBV7-9 and TRBJ1-1; possible D gene TRBD1, 5 bases. Between the trimmed V and J ends, which lost 4 bases and 0 bases, there was a span of 12 bases. The CDR3 covers 15 residues. CDR1 SEHNR and CDR2 FQNEAQ come from the germline V gene (reference sequence). CDR3 in DNA: TGTGCCAGCAGCTCCCCCCGACAGTTGAACACTGAAGCTTTCTTT. This translates into CASSSPRQLNTEAFF.

This clone was seen a single time. The rearrangement links TRBV2 to TRBJ1-3, with no clear D. The germline gives CDR1 SNHLY, CDR2 FYNNEI. V lost 6 bases and J lost 0, with 12 bases in between. The CDR3 is 15 amino acids. The CDR3 DNA follows: TGTGCCAGCAGCGACCGGGTGAACTCTGGAAACACCATATATTTT. Protein sequence: CASSDRVNSGNTIYF. Combining the CDR3 with reference TRBV2 and TRBJ1-3 gives the whole variable domain EPEVTQTPSHQVTQMGQEVILRCVPISNHLYFYWYRQILGQKVEFLVSFYNNEISEKSEIFDDQFSVERPDGSNFTLKIRSTKLEDSAMYFCASSDRVNSGNTIYFGEGSWLTVV.

Notes on this clone: The sample carries other DNA sequences with the same CDR3. The CDR3 DNA reads as TGTGCCAGTAGTATAGGACAGGGGGCGTCTGGGGCCAACGTCCTGACTTTC. This codes for CASSIGQGASGANVLTF. The chain employs TRBV19 and TRBJ2-6; 10 bases map to TRBD1. The germline V gene has CDR1 LNHDA and CDR2 SQIVND (reference sequence). The CDR3 runs 17 residues. The ends lost 1 base at V and 1 base at J; junction bases unmatched: 1.